Listed here are 13 T cell receptor beta chains from one sample, sequenced in a study of T cells after yellow fever vaccination. From the 5' RACE reads, TCRdb called clonotypes with MiXCR, one entry per CDR3 protein. This sample yields around 600,000 distinct CDR3 sequences, of which roughly an eighth are seen a single time; about 15% belongs to the top ten. Material: PBMCs, obtained on the day of the yellow fever booster vaccination. These receptors originate from a man aged 30-40 years who received the YFV17D yellow fever vaccine.

This chain connects TRBV19 to TRBJ2-6; a weak D match, TRBD1 (6 bases). With 7 bases removed from V and 1 base from J, the gap between germline ends came to 11 bases. The CDR3 totals 15 residues. The V gene's germline CDR1 is LNHDA and CDR2 SQIVND (reference sequence). CDR3 amino acids: CASKDSASGANVLTF. The CDR3 DNA follows: TGTGCCAGTAAGGACAGCGCGTCTGGGGCCAACGTCCTGACTTTC. Drawing the rest from reference TRBV19 and TRBJ2-6, the complete variable domain is DGGITQSPKYLFRKEGQNVTLSCEQNLNHDAMYWYRQDPGQGLRLIYYSQIVNDFQKGDIAEGYSVSREKKESFPLTVTSAQKNPTAFYLCASKDSASGANVLTFGAGSRLTVL.

This clonotype was seen a few times. The chain combines TRBV29-1 with TRBJ2-2, with TRBD1 matching over 7 bases. After removal of 7 bases from V and 1 base from J, the junction contained 9 bases not matched to a gene. The germline V gene encodes CDR1 SQVTM and CDR2 ANQGSEA. The length of the CDR3 is 15 residues. In DNA form, the CDR3 reads TGCAGCGACCAGGACAGGAGCAGGAACACCGGGGAGCTGTTTTTT. This gives the protein CSDQDRSRNTGELFF.

The chain couples TRBV14 to TRBJ2-1, with D possibly TRBD1 on 5 matching bases. The CDR3 loop spans 14 amino acids. Per the germline V gene, CDR1 is SGHDN and CDR2 is FVKESK. V lost 4 bases, J lost 5 bases, and 12 bases lay in between. The CDR3 reads CASSRTQVHNEQFF. CDR3 bases: TGTGCCAGCAGCCGAACACAGGTACACAATGAGCAGTTCTTC.

The sample holds a few counts of this clonotype. This sequence joins TRBV15 and TRBJ1-5, with TRBD1 matching over 7 bases. V gave up 4 bases and J gave up 4 bases; unmatched junction bases: 10. CDR3 length equals 16 residues. Germline V gene sequence: CDR1 LNHNV, CDR2 YYDKDF (reference sequence). In DNA form, the CDR3 reads TGTGCCACCAGCATATCTAGACAGGGCGTAAATCAGCCCCAGCATTTT. Translation gives CATSISRQGVNQPQHF.

This chain joins TRBV13 and TRBJ1-4; D remains unclear. Germline V lookup: CDR1 PRHDT, CDR2 FYEKMQ (reference sequence). The CDR3 extends over 12 amino acids. V was shortened by 6 bases and J by 6 bases, with 8 bases between the two germline ends. The CDR3 protein is CASRLGDEKLFF. The CDR3 bases are TGTGCCAGCAGACTCGGCGATGAAAAACTGTTTTTT.

The chain combines TRBV5-1 with TRBJ2-1, with 7 bases aligning to TRBD1. CDR1 is SGHRS and CDR2 is YFSETQ in the germline V gene. This CDR3 spans 13 amino acids. V dropped 4 bases and J dropped 6; count of bases not matched to a gene: 4. CDR3 in amino acids: CASSVGQVNEQFF. The CDR3 DNA follows: TGCGCCAGCAGCGTCGGACAGGTCAATGAGCAGTTCTTC. Supplemented by reference TRBV5-1 and TRBJ2-1, the full variable domain reads KAGVTQTPRYLIKTRGQQVTLSCSPISGHRSVSWYQQTPGQGLQFLFEYFSETQRNKGNFPGRFSGRQFSNSRSEMNVSTLELGDSALYLCASSVGQVNEQFFGPGTRLTVL.

The chain employs TRBV20-1 and TRBJ2-3; the D gene is possibly TRBD2 (5 bases). Trimming stripped 6 bases from V and 2 bases from J, with 15 bases between. The CDR3 totals 14 residues. Germline V gives CDR1 DFQATT, CDR2 SNEGSKA (reference sequence). The CDR3 spells CSASKDSYTDTQYF. The CDR3 coding sequence is TGCAGTGCGTCGAAGGACTCCTACACAGATACGCAGTATTTT.

J is TRBJ2-7 and V is TRBV7-9; 7 bases fit TRBD2. V trimming: 5 bases; J trimming: 3 bases; junction bases outside the gene matches: 16. From germline, CDR1 is SEHNR and CDR2 FQNEAQ (reference sequence). This CDR3 is 17 amino acids long. The CDR3 reads CASSATRGGSALYEQYF. DNA for the CDR3: TGTGCCAGCAGCGCCACCCGTGGCGGGAGCGCCCTCTACGAGCAGTACTTC.

This clonotype was counted a few times. The J gene is TRBJ2-1, the V gene TRBV3-1; D is perhaps TRBD2 (5 bases). V was pared by 1 base and J by 0 bases, with 28 bases between. CDR1 LGHDT and CDR2 YNNKEL come from the germline V gene (reference sequence). This CDR3 spans 22 amino acids. The CDR3 spells CASSQVPLIASASRSSYNEQFF. The CDR3 region has the DNA TGTGCCAGCAGCCAAGTTCCCTTAATCGCTTCGGCTAGCAGAAGCTCCTACAATGAGCAGTTCTTC.

This clonotype was detected many times. CDR3 residues: CASSVRTGDSEQFF. The CDR3 DNA sequence: TGTGCCAGCAGCGTACGGACAGGGGATAGTGAGCAGTTCTTC. This chain uses TRBV7-9 with TRBJ2-1; TRBD1 aligns across 9 bases. The CDR3 is 14 residues long. Germline lookup yields CDR1 SEHNR and CDR2 FQNEAQ (reference sequence). Trimming removed 5 bases from V and 9 bases from J; junction bases left unmatched: 8. The complete variable domain, with remaining parts taken from reference TRBV7-9 and TRBJ2-1, reads DTGVSQNPRHKITKRGQNVTFRCDPISEHNRLYWYRQTLGQGPEFLTYFQNEAQLEKSRLLSDRFSAERPKGSFSTLEIQRTEQGDSAMYLCASSVRTGDSEQFFGPGTRLTVL.

As concerns this clonotype: At one boundary the junction diverges from the germline segment, which might be a read error. This sequence joins TRBV3-1 and TRBJ1-1; D not certain. Germline values: CDR1 LGHDT, CDR2 YNNKEL (reference sequence). This CDR3 is 15 amino acids long. The CDR3 bases are TGTGCCAGCAGCCAAGTCAGTGGGCAGAACTCTGAAGCTTTCTTT. This gives the protein CASSQVSGQNSEAFF.

This clonotype has just a few counts. The chain couples TRBV14 to TRBJ1-6; 9 nucleotides match TRBD1. This CDR3 is built from 17 residues. Germline CDR1 and CDR2: SGHDN and FVKESK. The ends lost 2 bases at V and 6 bases at J; junction bases unmatched: 8. CDR3 nucleotides: TGTGCCAGCAGCCAATTAACCGGGACAGGGTTTAATTCACCCCTCCACTTT. It yields the protein CASSQLTGTGFNSPLHF. Full variable domain (outside the CDR3, taken from reference TRBV14 and TRBJ1-6): EAGVTQFPSHSVIEKGQTVTLRCDPISGHDNLYWYRRVMGKEIKFLLHFVKESKQDESGMPNNRFLAERTGGTYSTLKVQPAELEDSGVYFCASSQLTGTGFNSPLHFGNGTRLTVT.

This clonotype was counted a few times. J is TRBJ2-4 and V is TRBV28; D not certain. Germline CDR1 MDHEN, CDR2 SYDVKM. This CDR3 is 19 amino acids long. Trimming shortened V by 8 bases and J by 1 base, and 27 bases separated the two germline ends. The CDR3 loop reads CASLSRFPTPTIAKNIQYF. The CDR3 coding sequence is TGTGCCAGCCTTAGCAGGTTCCCTACTCCCACCATTGCCAAAAACATTCAGTACTTC.